A single T cell receptor (beta chain) is shown here with its context. TCRdb itself ran the RT-PCR reads through MiXCR, one entry per CDR3 protein. The table lists approximately 57,000 distinct CDR3 sequences, 10% to 15% of them singletons, with approximately 33% in the top ten. These data belong to a study of patients and donors after allogeneic stem cell transplantation. The germline gives CDR1 SGHKS, CDR2 YYEKEE (reference sequence). CDR3 length: 16 residues. V lost 5 bases, J lost 3 bases, and 7 bases stayed unmatched. What was sequenced was blood, either unsorted or a sorted T cell fraction (not recorded which). This chain links TRBV5-5 with TRBJ2-1; TRBD2 matches 11 bases. The clonotype comes from a human donor who was either an allogeneic HSCT recipient or a stem cell or donor lymphocyte infusion donor (not recorded which). It is not recorded whose cells these are; they may come from a transplant donor. The CDR3 reads CASSDTSGSFYNEQFF. The CDR3 nucleotides read TGTGCCAGCAGTGACACTAGCGGGAGTTTCTACAATGAGCAGTTCTTC.